Below, 31 T cell receptor beta chains from the same sample are listed, as sequenced in a study of blood T cell repertoires in COVID-19. This table comes from immunoSEQ multiplex PCR, and its TCRdb copy is limited to in-frame clones, with some not included. The table records some 150,000 clones, more than 85% of them present only once. Sequences were obtained from peripheral blood. These receptors all come from an older woman with acute or convalescent COVID-19.

The rearrangement joins TRBV28 to TRBJ1-2, with 10 nucleotides matching TRBD1. This CDR3 region has 17 residues. Losses at the gene ends were 6 bases for V and 1 base for J; bases not matched to a gene: 11. Per the germline V gene, CDR1 is MDHEN and CDR2 is SYDVKM. CDR3: CASRSSLGTGVNYGYTF. The CDR3 DNA reads TGTGCCAGCAGGTCATCACTCGGGACAGGGGTTAACTATGGCTACACCTTC.

The DNA for the CDR3 is TGTGCCAGCAGCTTAGGCCCCACGGTCTCTGGGGCCAACGTCCTGACTTTC. Its translation: CASSLGPTVSGANVLTF. The chain recombines TRBV7-8 with TRBJ2-6; D not certain. The germline CDR1 and CDR2 sequences are SGHVS and FQNEAQ. V lost 1 base, J lost 0 bases, and 10 bases lay in between. The CDR3 totals 17 residues.

V usage is TRBV4-1 and J usage is TRBJ2-1, with 10 bases lining up with TRBD2. This CDR3 has 19 residues. Germline V gives CDR1 MGHRA, CDR2 YSYEKL. The trim removed 4 bases at V and 10 bases at J, leaving 22 bases unmatched. CDR3 region: CASSPRTASGGPFWGEQFF. The CDR3 DNA follows: TGCGCCAGCAGCCCACGCACCGCTAGCGGGGGACCCTTCTGGGGGGAGCAGTTCTTC.

The J gene is TRBJ2-5, the V gene TRBV5-5; 7 nucleotides match TRBD1. CDR3 length equals 14 residues. V shed 2 bases and J 7 bases; nucleotides not matched to a gene: 8. Germline CDR1 reads SGHKS; CDR2 reads YYEKEE (reference sequence). Written as DNA, the CDR3 is TGTGCCAGCAGCTTCACGGGACAGCAAACGACCCAGTACTTC. Translating gives CASSFTGQQTTQYF.

The rearrangement joins TRBV7-2 to TRBJ2-2, with 10 nucleotides matching TRBD1. This CDR3 region has 16 residues. Per the germline V gene, CDR1 is SGHTA and CDR2 is FQGNSA. Trimming at V came to 5 bases and at J to 4 bases, leaving 7 bases not matched to a gene. The CDR3 reads CASSPDGTGVTGELFF. Written as DNA, the CDR3 is TGTGCCAGCAGCCCGGACGGGACAGGGGTCACCGGGGAGCTGTTTTTT.

The chain has TRBV5-1 and TRBJ1-3, with D uncertain. CDR1 and CDR2 (germline): SGHRS, YFSETQ. The germline V and J ends were trimmed by 4 bases and 0 bases, with 17 bases remaining between them. CDR3 length: 17 residues. The CDR3 DNA reads TGCGCCAGCAGCCCAGTGTCTACAGCTACCTCTGGAAACACCATATATTTT. Translated: CASSPVSTATSGNTIYF.

The V gene is TRBV28, the J gene TRBJ2-7, with 8 bases identical to TRBD2. CDR1 is MDHEN and CDR2 is SYDVKM in the germline V gene. This CDR3 region has 16 residues. The J segment lost 0 bases and the V segment lost 3 bases, leaving 7 bases of the junction unmatched. CDR3: CASSFSLAGLSYEQYV. The CDR3 coding sequence is TGTGCCAGCAGTTTCAGTCTAGCGGGCCTCTCCTACGAGCAGTACGTC.

The chain carries TRBV11-2 and TRBJ1-2; D is unclear. V lost 0 bases, J lost 3 bases, and 14 bases lay in between. The CDR3 runs to 16 residues. CDR1 and CDR2 from the germline V gene are SGHAT and FQNNGV. CDR3 sequence reads: CASSLDRTGPYYGYTF. As DNA, the CDR3 is TGTGCCAGCAGCTTAGACCGGACTGGACCCTACTATGGCTACACCTTC. Together with reference TRBV11-2 and TRBJ1-2, the CDR3 gives the full variable domain: EAGVAQSPRYKIIEKRQSVAFWCNPISGHATLYWYQQILGQGPKLLIQFQNNGVVDDSQLPKDRFSAERLKGVDSTLKIQPAKLEDSAVYLCASSLDRTGPYYGYTFGSGTRLTVV.

The genes are TRBV27 and TRBJ2-7; TRBD2 is a possible D gene (6 bases). Germline values: CDR1 MNHEY, CDR2 SMNVEV (reference sequence). The ends were cut back, 2 bases at V and 4 bases at J, with 15 bases in the middle. The CDR3 consists of 15 residues. This CDR3 is CASSLKASAGYEQYV. CDR3 bases: TGTGCCAGCAGTTTAAAGGCTAGCGCCGGATACGAGCAGTACGTC.

The chain is built from TRBV15 and TRBJ2-3, with no clear D. V was clipped by 4 bases and J by 0 bases, with 11 bases between them. Looked up from germline, CDR1 is LNHNV and CDR2 is YYDKDF (reference sequence). This CDR3 is built from 15 residues. The CDR3 spells CATSNRVTSTDTQYF. CDR3 coding DNA: TGTGCCACCAGCAATCGGGTGACTAGCACAGATACGCAGTATTTT.

V is TRBV5-1 and J is TRBJ1-3; 7 nucleotides align to TRBD1. CDR3 length equals 14 residues. V lost 5 bases, J lost 4 bases, and 6 bases stayed unmatched. CDR1 is SGHRS and CDR2 is YFSETQ in the germline V gene. The CDR3 DNA follows: TGCGCCAGCAGATCAGACAGGGACGGAAACACCATATATTTT. It is translated as CASRSDRDGNTIYF. The variable domain in full, with the rest retrieved from reference TRBV5-1 and TRBJ1-3, is KAGVTQTPRYLIKTRGQQVTLSCSPISGHRSVSWYQQTPGQGLQFLFEYFSETQRNKGNFPGRFSGRQFSNSRSEMNVSTLELGDSALYLCASRSDRDGNTIYFGEGSWLTVV.

The CDR3 coding sequence is TGTGCCAGCAGTTCACAGGGGGTCGCTGAAGCTTTCTTT. This codes for CASSSQGVAEAFF. The rearrangement joins TRBV6-6 to TRBJ1-1, with 8 positions matching TRBD1. The germline V gene has CDR1 MNHNY and CDR2 SVGAGI (reference sequence). J was trimmed by 6 bases and V by 4 bases; bases with no gene match: 4. There are 13 residues in the CDR3.

V and J are TRBV27 and TRBJ2-3; 7 bases fit TRBD2. This CDR3 comprises 16 residues. Germline V lookup: CDR1 MNHEY, CDR2 SMNVEV (reference sequence). The junction had 9 bases not matched to a gene; V was cut back by 6 bases and J by 0 bases. CDR3 DNA: TGTGCCAGCAGCCAGGGTTGGGGGGGGAGCACAGATACGCAGTATTTT. Protein sequence: CASSQGWGGSTDTQYF.

Note on this clone: The junction departs from the called germline gene at one end, perhaps through a read error. The chain carries TRBV27 and TRBJ1-6; D is possibly TRBD1 (5 bases). CDR1 MNHEY and CDR2 SMNVEV come from the germline V gene (reference sequence). The CDR3 extends over 15 amino acids. CDR3 residues: CASGFGWTKDSPLHF. In nucleotides, the CDR3 is TGTGCCAGCGGTTTCGGCTGGACAAAGGATTCACCCCTCCACTTT.

DNA for the CDR3: TGTGCCAGCAGGACTCCGGGACAGGGGAACTATGGCTACACCTTC. Translating gives CASRTPGQGNYGYTF. The chain is built from TRBV27 and TRBJ1-2, with TRBD1 identical over 10 bases. Trimming took 6 bases from V and 2 from J; bases not matched to a gene: 6. The CDR3 runs to 15 residues. From germline, CDR1 is MNHEY and CDR2 SMNVEV (reference sequence).

Here the CDR3 reads CAINGGFDTGELFF. The CDR3 bases are TGTGCCATCAACGGGGGGTTCGACACCGGGGAGCTGTTTTTT. The chain has TRBV10-3 and TRBJ2-2; 7 bases are a match to TRBD2. CDR3 length: 14 residues. V lost 7 bases and J lost 3; bases outside the gene matches: 5. The germline V gene has CDR1 ENHRY and CDR2 SYGVKD.

The genes are TRBV7-9 and TRBJ1-2; 8 bases are a match to TRBD1. This CDR3 has 15 amino acids. J gave up 8 bases and V 2 bases, and 10 bases lay outside the gene matches. The germline V gene encodes CDR1 SEHNR and CDR2 FQNEAQ (reference sequence). The CDR3 region is CASSLLGQGTVGYTF. As DNA, the CDR3 is TGTGCCAGCAGCTTACTCGGACAGGGTACGGTAGGCTACACCTTC. Full variable domain (outside the CDR3, taken from reference TRBV7-9 and TRBJ1-2): DTGVSQNPRHKITKRGQNVTFRCDPISEHNRLYWYRQTLGQGPEFLTYFQNEAQLEKSRLLSDRFSAERPKGSFSTLEIQRTEQGDSAMYLCASSLLGQGTVGYTFGSGTRLTVV.

This chain joins TRBV27 and TRBJ1-2; 10 nucleotides line up with TRBD1. This CDR3 has 16 amino acids. CDR1 MNHEY and CDR2 SMNVEV come from the germline V gene (reference sequence). Unmatched junction bases numbered 8, after V lost 6 bases and J lost 1 base. CDR3 in amino acids: CASSSAGQGVNYGYTF. The CDR3 DNA follows: TGTGCCAGCAGCTCGGCTGGACAGGGGGTTAACTATGGCTACACCTTC.

This chain joins TRBV18 and TRBJ2-7, with D possibly matching TRBD2 (5 bases). This CDR3 region has 13 residues. CDR1 and CDR2 from the germline V gene are KGHSH and LQKENI. Between the trimmed V and J ends, which lost 5 bases and 8 bases, there was a span of 16 bases. CDR3 bases: TGTGCCAGCTCAACTAGGCCAGAAAGTCAGCAGTACGTC. Amino acid sequence: CASSTRPESQQYV.

In nucleotides, the CDR3 is TGTGCCAGCAGCGTAGGTGGACTTCCGAATACACCCCTCCACTTT. Its protein is CASSVGGLPNTPLHF. The V gene is TRBV9, the J gene TRBJ1-6; no definite D call. CDR1 and CDR2 from the germline V gene are SGDLS and YYNGEE. This CDR3 is built from 15 residues. V lost 0 bases, J lost 11 bases, and 15 bases lay in between.

This clone was picked up one time. The chain links TRBV2 to TRBJ1-1; D might be TRBD1 (5 bases). This CDR3 comprises 13 residues. V lost 5 bases to trimming and J lost 4 bases, with 11 bases between them. Germline-derived CDR1 and CDR2 are SNHLY and FYNNEI. The CDR3 sequence is CASSFQGGTEAFF. Here the CDR3 DNA reads TGTGCCAGCAGTTTTCAGGGTGGCACTGAAGCTTTCTTT.

V usage is TRBV6-5 and J usage is TRBJ2-1; D is unclear. V was clipped by 4 bases and J by 5 bases, with 3 bases between them. This CDR3 region has 11 residues. From germline, CDR1 is MNHEY and CDR2 SVGAGI. In DNA, the CDR3 is TGTGCCAGCAGTTTAGACAATGAGCAGTTCTTC. This encodes CASSLDNEQFF.

The rearrangement links TRBV4-1 to TRBJ1-1, with D maybe TRBD1 (6 bases). Germline loops: CDR1 MGHRA, CDR2 YSYEKL. The V and J ends lost 5 bases and 2 bases respectively, with 15 bases between them. This CDR3 has 15 residues. CDR3 in amino acids: CASSSLQTGNTEAFF. The CDR3 nucleotides read TGCGCCAGCAGCTCTCTCCAGACAGGTAACACTGAAGCTTTCTTT.

This chain uses TRBV7-2 with TRBJ1-5; D is unresolved. This CDR3 contains 14 residues. Germline CDR1 reads SGHTA; CDR2 reads FQGNSA. V was shortened by 2 bases and J by 3 bases, with 8 bases between the two germline ends. In DNA form, the CDR3 reads TGTGCCAGCAGCTTACTACAGATCAATCAGCCCCAGCATTTT. Amino acids: CASSLLQINQPQHF.

The V and J genes are TRBV2 and TRBJ2-5, with D possibly being TRBD1 (6 bases). The CDR3 runs to 14 residues. The V end was cut by 6 bases, the J end by 5 bases, with 16 bases between. Germline V gene lookup returns CDR1 SNHLY and CDR2 FYNNEI. Here the CDR3 reads CASSARQVDETQYF. The CDR3 coding sequence is TGTGCCAGCAGCGCCAGACAGGTAGACGAGACCCAGTACTTC.

The V call is TRBV18, the J call TRBJ2-2; TRBD1 matches 7 bases. The junction had 4 bases not matched to a gene; V was cut back by 2 bases and J by 1 base. The CDR3 length is 16 residues. The germline V gene has CDR1 KGHSH and CDR2 LQKENI. The CDR3 DNA reads as TGTGCCAGCTCACCAAACCGGGACAGGAACACCGGGGAGCTGTTTTTT. The encoded protein is CASSPNRDRNTGELFF.

This clone appeared a single time. This chain connects TRBV7-2 to TRBJ2-6; 10 nucleotides align to TRBD1. V shed 3 bases and J 2 bases; nucleotides not matched to a gene: 4. Looked up from germline, CDR1 is SGHTA and CDR2 is FQGNSA. CDR3 length equals 17 residues. The CDR3 sequence is CASSFGQGGAGANVLTF. For the CDR3, the DNA is TGTGCCAGCAGCTTTGGACAGGGGGGGGCTGGGGCCAACGTCCTGACTTTC.

CDR3 sequence: CASSSSGQGYNSPLHF. The CDR3 DNA follows: TGCGCCAGCAGCTCGAGCGGGCAGGGCTATAATTCACCCCTCCACTTT. The chain carries TRBV4-1 and TRBJ1-6, with a tentative D call TRBD1 (5 bases). Germline CDR1 is MGHRA and CDR2 is YSYEKL. The CDR3 sequence is 16 residues long. Trimming removed 5 bases from V and 3 bases from J, with 14 bases in between.

This rearrangement joins TRBV19 to TRBJ1-5, with D uncertain. Looked up from germline, CDR1 is LNHDA and CDR2 is SQIVND (reference sequence). Trimming removed 5 bases from V and 4 bases from J, with 9 bases in between. The CDR3 contains 13 residues. This chain's CDR3 is CASSFEANQPQHF. The CDR3 coding sequence is TGTGCCAGTAGTTTCGAGGCGAATCAGCCCCAGCATTTT.

The rearrangement uses TRBV15 and TRBJ1-2; the match to TRBD1 covers 9 bases. V trimming: 5 bases; J trimming: 4 bases; junction bases outside the gene matches: 8. The CDR3 covers 15 residues. CDR1 is LNHNV and CDR2 is YYDKDF in the germline V gene (reference sequence). The CDR3 is CATSPGQGIIYGYTF. As DNA, the CDR3 is TGTGCCACCAGCCCGGGACAGGGAATTATCTATGGCTACACCTTC.

The chain couples TRBV2 to TRBJ1-2; 8 bases are a match to TRBD1. Germline V lookup: CDR1 SNHLY, CDR2 FYNNEI. The V gene end was trimmed by 2 bases and the J gene end by 8 bases; junction bases not matched to a gene: 7. CDR3 size: 14 residues. CDR3 coding DNA: TGTGCCAGCAGTGAATTCGGGACAGGTGAAGGCTACACCTTC. Residues: CASSEFGTGEGYTF.